What follows describes a single T cell receptor beta chain. The V gene end was trimmed by 3 bases and the J gene end by 7 bases; junction bases not matched to a gene: 3. CDR3 length: 14 amino acids. The V gene's germline CDR1 is MNHEY and CDR2 SMNVEV (reference sequence). Generated by immunoSEQ multiplex PCR, the TCRdb table keeps only in-frame clones and is missing some. The sample has approximately 200,000 clones; around 83% are singletons. This specimen comes from a study of blood T cell repertoires in COVID-19. Study-wide background: Donors in the United States, Italy and Spain gave samples during acute or convalescent COVID-19. T cells, B-cell-depleted T cells, or PBMCs supplied cDNA or gDNA.

The V and J genes are TRBV27 and TRBJ1-5; 10 positions match TRBD1. The specimen was peripheral blood. The clonotype was recovered from a man aged 50-59 years who had recovered from COVID-19. The CDR3 sequence is CASSLGTGEQPQHF. The DNA of the CDR3 is TGTGCCAGCAGTTTGGGGACAGGGGAACAGCCCCAGCATTTT.